Listed below are T cell receptor beta chains from one sample, sequenced in a study of blood T cell repertoires in COVID-19. This table comes from immunoSEQ multiplex PCR, and its TCRdb copy is limited to in-frame clones, with some not included. The sample has 90,000 to 120,000 clones, more than 70% seen once. The sample was peripheral blood. The receptors here all came from a man aged 45-60 years with active or convalescent COVID-19. Each CDR3 is given with its conserved first and last residue. The D gene is left open where the match is weak. Clone size is shown for a subset of rows, as once, few, many or a class of expanded clone.

TRBV2	NA	NA	TRBJ2-7	CASSRLTGSLGEQYF	TGTGCCAGCAGCCGCCTGACCGGGAGTTTGGGAGAGCAGTACTTC
TRBV2	NA	TRBD2	TRBJ2-2	CASSMAGGVRNTGELFF	TGTGCCAGCAGCATGGCGGGAGGGGTAAGGAACACCGGGGAGCTGTTTTTT
TRBV2	NA	TRBD2	TRBJ2-1	CASRSGTSVYNEQFF	TGTGCCAGCAGGTCCGGGACTAGCGTATACAATGAGCAGTTCTTC
TRBV5-4	once	NA	TRBJ1-1	CASSLDRVMNTEAFF	TGTGCCAGCAGCTTGGACCGAGTCATGAACACTGAAGCTTTCTTT
TRBV6-5	medium-sized	NA	TRBJ2-1	CASQTAENSYNEQFF	TGTGCCAGTCAGACGGCGGAAAATTCCTACAATGAGCAGTTCTTC
TRBV29-1	NA	NA	TRBJ2-5	CSVGPRLLGETQYF	TGCAGCGTTGGTCCGAGACTCTTGGGAGAGACCCAGTACTTC
TRBV7-8	NA	NA	TRBJ2-7	CASSAGVAYEQYF	TGTGCCAGCAGCGCCGGGGTTGCCTACGAGCAGTACTTC
TRBV27	once	TRBD1	TRBJ1-5	CASSSGQGNQPQHF	TGTGCCAGCAGTTCGGGACAGGGCAATCAGCCCCAGCATTTT
TRBV5-1	NA	TRBD1	TRBJ1-2	CASSLNLGQATGRKNGYTF	TGCGCCAGCAGCTTGAACCTGGGACAGGCGACCGGCCGAAAAAATGGCTACACCTTC
TRBV10-1	NA	NA	TRBJ2-2	CASSDPGGLGYTGELFF	TGCGCCAGCAGTGACCCAGGGGGACTAGGTTACACCGGGGAGCTGTTTTTT